The rows below give T cell receptor beta chains drawn from one sample of a study of blood T cell repertoires in COVID-19. The table came from immunoSEQ multiplex PCR; TCRdb's copy has only in-frame clones and leaves some out. The sample lists tens of thousands of clones; 80% to 90% were seen once. What was sequenced was peripheral blood. The receptor set was obtained from a man of 80 years or more with acute or convalescent COVID-19. Both conserved end residues are part of each CDR3. D genes are given only for firm matches.

v_call: TRBV5-5; d_call: TRBD1; j_call: TRBJ2-4; cdr3_aa: CASSSGVGQAFNIQYF; cdr3_nt: TGTGCCAGCAGCTCTGGGGTGGGACAGGCTTTTAACATTCAGTACTTC
v_call: TRBV6-5; d_call: .; j_call: TRBJ2-3; cdr3_aa: CASRTGKTDTQYF; cdr3_nt: TGTGCCAGCAGAACCGGTAAAACAGATACGCAGTATTTT
v_call: TRBV11-2; d_call: .; j_call: TRBJ2-7; cdr3_aa: CASSLQSWAPYEQYF; cdr3_nt: TGTGCCAGCAGCTTACAGAGTTGGGCCCCCTACGAGCAGTACTTC
v_call: TRBV11-3; d_call: .; j_call: TRBJ2-7; cdr3_aa: CASSLGVVSYEQYF; cdr3_nt: TGTGCCAGCAGCTTGGGAGTGGTCTCCTACGAGCAGTACTTC
v_call: TRBV6-5; d_call: .; j_call: TRBJ1-5; cdr3_aa: CASSYGRGGQPQHF; cdr3_nt: TGTGCCAGCAGTTACGGTAGAGGAGGGCAGCCCCAGCATTTT
v_call: TRBV18; d_call: .; j_call: TRBJ1-5; cdr3_aa: CASSPKQTNQPQHF; cdr3_nt: TGTGCCAGCTCACCGAAACAGACCAATCAGCCCCAGCATTTT
v_call: TRBV28; d_call: .; j_call: TRBJ1-2; cdr3_aa: CASTPTQSSGWSGYTF; cdr3_nt: TGTGCCAGCACCCCGACCCAGAGTTCAGGGTGGTCTGGCTACACCTTC
v_call: TRBV5-1; d_call: .; j_call: TRBJ2-7; cdr3_aa: CASSLALGSTYEQYF; cdr3_nt: TGCGCCAGCAGCTTGGCCTTGGGCAGTACCTACGAGCAGTACTTC
v_call: TRBV5-4; d_call: TRBD2; j_call: TRBJ2-1; cdr3_aa: CASSRGGGGAYNEQFF; cdr3_nt: TGTGCCAGCAGCCGAGGGGGCGGGGGGGCCTACAATGAGCAGTTCTTC
v_call: TRBV19; d_call: TRBD1; j_call: TRBJ1-1; cdr3_aa: CASSEWDRGRYTEAFF; cdr3_nt: TGTGCCAGTAGTGAGTGGGACAGGGGTCGGTACACTGAAGCTTTCTTT
v_call: TRBV13; d_call: TRBD2; j_call: TRBJ2-5; cdr3_aa: CASIISRASGGRETQYF; cdr3_nt: TGTGCCAGCATCATAAGCCGTGCTAGCGGGGGCCGGGAGACCCAGTACTTC
v_call: TRBV12-5; d_call: TRBD1; j_call: TRBJ2-3; cdr3_aa: CASGFGTVTDTQYF; cdr3_nt: TGTGCTAGTGGTTTCGGGACAGTTACAGATACGCAGTATTTT
v_call: TRBV12-3/TRBV12-4; d_call: .; j_call: TRBJ2-7; cdr3_aa: CASSEQSLYEQYF; cdr3_nt: TGTGCCAGCAGTGAACAGAGTTTGTACGAGCAGTACTTC
v_call: TRBV29-1; d_call: .; j_call: TRBJ1-1; cdr3_aa: CSGKLEVNTEAFF; cdr3_nt: TGCAGCGGGAAGCTAGAGGTGAACACTGAAGCTTTCTTT
v_call: TRBV19; d_call: .; j_call: TRBJ1-1; cdr3_aa: CASKGEGLGTEAFF; cdr3_nt: TGTGCCAGTAAGGGAGAGGGTTTGGGCACTGAAGCTTTCTTT
v_call: TRBV7-2; d_call: TRBD2; j_call: TRBJ2-1; cdr3_aa: CASGRPGGLYNEQFF; cdr3_nt: TGTGCCAGCGGACGGCCGGGGGGGCTATACAATGAGCAGTTCTTC
v_call: TRBV7-7; d_call: TRBD1; j_call: TRBJ2-7; cdr3_aa: CASSLAAGQGNEQYF; cdr3_nt: TGTGCTAGCAGCTTAGCTGCCGGACAGGGGAATGAGCAGTACTTC
v_call: TRBV24-1; d_call: .; j_call: TRBJ1-5; cdr3_aa: CATSDNEHGSNQPQHF; cdr3_nt: TGTGCCACCAGTGACAACGAACATGGTAGCAATCAGCCCCAGCATTTT
v_call: TRBV3-1/TRBV3-2; d_call: TRBD1; j_call: TRBJ2-7; cdr3_aa: CASSGDSYEQYF; cdr3_nt: TGTGCCAGCAGTGGGGACAGCTACGAGCAGTACTTC
v_call: TRBV27; d_call: .; j_call: TRBJ1-6; cdr3_aa: CASSQGGRSPLHF; cdr3_nt: TGTGCCAGCAGTCAAGGGGGACGATCACCCCTCCACTTT
v_call: TRBV28; d_call: TRBD1; j_call: TRBJ1-2; cdr3_aa: CASSSAGGADYGYTF; cdr3_nt: TGTGCCAGCAGTTCCGCAGGGGGCGCGGACTATGGCTACACCTTC
v_call: TRBV5-5; d_call: TRBD1; j_call: TRBJ1-2; cdr3_aa: CASSLTGGGYTF; cdr3_nt: TGTGCCAGCAGCTTGACAGGGGGTGGCTACACCTTC
v_call: TRBV30; d_call: .; j_call: TRBJ1-2; cdr3_aa: CAWSLRYGYTF; cdr3_nt: TGTGCCTGGAGTTTGCGCTATGGCTACACCTTC
v_call: TRBV3-1/TRBV3-2; d_call: .; j_call: TRBJ2-7; cdr3_aa: CASSQAQVGTYEQYF; cdr3_nt: TGTGCCAGCAGCCAAGCCCAGGTAGGAACCTACGAGCAGTACTTC
v_call: TRBV19; d_call: TRBD1; j_call: TRBJ1-4; cdr3_aa: CASRNRDRGEKLFF; cdr3_nt: TGTGCCAGTAGGAACCGGGACAGGGGCGAAAAACTGTTTTTT
v_call: TRBV6-5; d_call: .; j_call: TRBJ2-1; cdr3_aa: CASSTTKVDRGYLFF; cdr3_nt: TGTGCCAGCAGCACAACTAAAGTAGACCGGGGGTATTTGTTCTTC
v_call: TRBV7-9; d_call: TRBD1; j_call: TRBJ1-1; cdr3_aa: CASSLAGTGGTEAFF; cdr3_nt: TGTGCCAGCAGCTTAGCCGGAACAGGGGGCACTGAAGCTTTCTTT
v_call: TRBV5-1; d_call: .; j_call: TRBJ1-3; cdr3_aa: CASSSGGSGNTIYF; cdr3_nt: TGCGCCAGCAGCTCCGGGGGCTCTGGAAACACCATATATTTT
v_call: TRBV2; d_call: TRBD1; j_call: TRBJ1-2; cdr3_aa: CASAGTGGYGYTF; cdr3_nt: TGTGCCAGCGCCGGGACAGGGGGCTATGGCTACACCTTC
v_call: TRBV5-1; d_call: TRBD1; j_call: TRBJ2-7; cdr3_aa: CASSAGTGGREQYF; cdr3_nt: TGCGCCAGCAGCGCCGGGACAGGGGGGCGCGAGCAGTACTTC
v_call: TRBV7-8; d_call: .; j_call: TRBJ1-5; cdr3_aa: CASSLAQSRRQPQHF; cdr3_nt: TGTGCCAGCAGCTTGGCACAATCTAGGAGGCAGCCCCAGCATTTT
v_call: TRBV18; d_call: .; j_call: TRBJ1-5; cdr3_aa: CASSPSRDQPQHF; cdr3_nt: TGTGCCAGCTCACCATCCAGGGATCAGCCCCAGCATTTT
v_call: TRBV29-1; d_call: .; j_call: TRBJ1-2; cdr3_aa: CSVDTGNYGYTF; cdr3_nt: TGCAGCGTCGACACAGGGAACTATGGCTACACCTTC
v_call: TRBV2; d_call: TRBD1; j_call: TRBJ1-5; cdr3_aa: CASRRQGNSNQPQHF; cdr3_nt: TGTGCCAGCAGGAGACAGGGGAATAGCAATCAGCCCCAGCATTTT
v_call: TRBV5-4; d_call: TRBD2; j_call: TRBJ2-1; cdr3_aa: CASSRSGGAGEQFF; cdr3_nt: TGTGCCAGCAGCCGTAGCGGGGGGGCGGGTGAGCAGTTCTTC